A selection of T cell receptor beta chains follows, all from one sample in a study of blood T cell repertoires in COVID-19. Assay: immunoSEQ multiplex PCR; the TCRdb copy retains only in-frame clones and omits some. The sample has 200,000 to 250,000 clones, nearly 95% seen once. The sample comprised peripheral blood. These receptors were taken from a man between 25 and 39 years old with COVID-19, enrolled during active disease. CDR3s include the opening cysteine and the closing phenylalanine or tryptophan. Fields, in order: J gene, V gene, CDR3 protein.

TRBJ2-3	TRBV27	CASSPTGGPWDTQYF
TRBJ2-7	TRBV10-2	CASQTNDGLGQYF
TRBJ2-1	TRBV6-5	CASRTFDTSGNEQFF
TRBJ2-2	TRBV7-9	CASSPTPRRWYTGELFF
TRBJ1-5	TRBV5-6	CASSLQVGDSNQPQHF
TRBJ2-2	TRBV15	CATRATGGTGELFF
TRBJ2-2	TRBV24-1	CATSNVGGTGELFF
TRBJ2-2	TRBV19	CASSSTVNTGELFF
TRBJ2-5	TRBV9	CASSVRTSQETQYF
TRBJ1-4	TRBV5-1	CASSAGTGFEKLFF
TRBJ2-7	TRBV10-1	CASSPGQRHYEQYF
TRBJ1-1	TRBV19	CATRDRVQMNTEAFF
TRBJ1-2	TRBV2	CASSPGLNYGYTF
TRBJ1-2	TRBV18	CASSPYPSDGYTF
TRBJ2-5	TRBV20-1	CSASRPGLQETQYF
TRBJ2-2	TRBV5-1	CASSLGRDTGELFF
TRBJ1-1	TRBV14	CASSQEHGRGPSFF
TRBJ1-4	TRBV7-9	CASSPRRVQTNEKLFF
TRBJ2-5	TRBV6-5	CASASGTGTSETQYF
TRBJ2-1	TRBV5-1	CASSPASGAGEYNEQFF
TRBJ1-6	TRBV4-1	CASSRATVGRTYNSPLHF
TRBJ1-6	TRBV10-3	CAIRGQDTLNSPLHF
TRBJ2-7	TRBV18	CASSPRQDYEQYF
TRBJ2-4	TRBV6-2/TRBV6-3	CASSYVGVKNIQYF
TRBJ2-3	TRBV9	CASTDRTDTQYF
TRBJ1-1	TRBV11-2	CASSPLGGAVTEAFF
TRBJ2-7	TRBV11-2	CASSLRGDSHSYEQYF
TRBJ1-2	TRBV7-9	CASSSTDRAYGYTF
TRBJ1-4	TRBV5-1	CASMDRAGESEKLFF
TRBJ1-1	TRBV27	CASSLIWAETRTNTEAFF
TRBJ1-6	TRBV5-5	CASSGDRPGASLNSPLHF
TRBJ1-2	TRBV7-9	CASSSSGRNGYTF
TRBJ2-5	TRBV7-5	CVRSKDRLAEQETQYF
TRBJ1-1	TRBV3-1/TRBV3-2	CASSPNQQGLNTEAFF
TRBJ2-7	TRBV7-9	CASSSLGASYEQYF
TRBJ2-1	TRBV2	CASTALAGGSGEQFF
TRBJ1-2	TRBV19	CASSKGTGIAYGYTF